Reported below is one T cell receptor beta chain. The germline gives CDR1 MNHEY, CDR2 SMNVEV (reference sequence). The V end was cut by 6 bases, the J end by 0 bases, with 20 bases between. The CDR3 sequence is 17 residues long. This entry is derived from a study of blood T cell repertoires in COVID-19. Repertoires were generated with immunoSEQ multiplex PCR, while TCRdb's copy carries only in-frame clones and drops some. The data contain 55,000 to 70,000 clones, about 87% of them singletons. The sample was peripheral blood. V usage is TRBV27 and J usage is TRBJ1-2; D might be TRBD1 (6 bases). The sequence was obtained from a man in his 60s with active or convalescent COVID-19. The CDR3 spells CASSHLDRLKANYGYTF. The DNA for the CDR3 is TGTGCCAGCAGCCATCTGGACAGACTCAAAGCTAACTATGGCTACACCTTC.